This record concerns one TCR beta chain sequence. These data come from a study of blood T cell repertoires in COVID-19. Study-level background: Sources were T cells, B-cell-depleted T cells, or PBMCs; the material itself was cDNA or gDNA.

Unmatched junction bases numbered 3, after V lost 3 bases and J lost 6 bases. The V gene's germline CDR1 is SGHKS and CDR2 YYEKEE (reference sequence). This CDR3 has 13 amino acids. The method was immunoSEQ multiplex PCR; TCRdb's version includes in-frame clones alone and lacks a portion of them. The table shows 90,000 or so clones, with approximately 88% occurring only once. The chain couples TRBV5-5 to TRBJ1-5, with TRBD1 identical over 7 bases. Input material: peripheral blood. The receptor was derived from a woman in her 70s with acute or convalescent COVID-19. In DNA, the CDR3 is TGTGCCAGCAGCTCGACAGGGTCTCAGCCCCAGCATTTT. Protein: CASSSTGSQPQHF.